This TCR beta chain derives from a study of T cells of healthy individuals. The length of the CDR3 is 14 residues. V was trimmed by 3 bases and J by 7 bases, leaving 16 bases between them. Per germline, CDR1 SGHRS and CDR2 YFSETQ. TCRdb used MiXCR to reprocess the 5' RACE reads, holding one entry per CDR3 protein. The table has around 53,000 distinct CDR3 sequences, roughly 14% seen once. This chain joins TRBV5-1 and TRBJ1-2, with D possibly TRBD1 on 5 matching bases. The receptor's source is a human donor in good health. The CDR3 coding sequence is TGCGCCAGCAGCTCTACGGGATTTGGGGGTGGCTACACCTTC. Translation gives CASSSTGFGGGYTF. The whole variable domain, remainder taken from reference TRBV5-1 and TRBJ1-2, is KAGVTQTPRYLIKTRGQQVTLSCSPISGHRSVSWYQQTPGQGLQFLFEYFSETQRNKGNFPGRFSGRQFSNSRSEMNVSTLELGDSALYLCASSSTGFGGGYTFGSGTRLTVV.